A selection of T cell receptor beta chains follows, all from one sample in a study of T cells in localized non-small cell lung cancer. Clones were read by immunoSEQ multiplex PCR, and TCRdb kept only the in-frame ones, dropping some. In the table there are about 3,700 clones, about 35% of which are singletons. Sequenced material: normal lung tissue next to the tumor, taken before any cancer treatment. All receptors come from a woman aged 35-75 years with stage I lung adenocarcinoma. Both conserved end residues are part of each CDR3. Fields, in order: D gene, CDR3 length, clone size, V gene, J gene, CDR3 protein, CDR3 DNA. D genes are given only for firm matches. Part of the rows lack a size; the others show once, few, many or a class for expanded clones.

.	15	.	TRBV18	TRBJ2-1	CASSPDSHSYNEQFF	TGTGCCAGCTCACCAGACAGCCACTCTTACAATGAGCAGTTCTTC
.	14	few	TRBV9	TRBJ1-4	CASSVGGVGEKLFF	TGTGCCAGCAGCGTAGGGGGTGTGGGGGAAAAACTGTTTTTT
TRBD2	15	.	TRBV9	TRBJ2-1	CASRRTSGRSNEQFF	TGTGCCAGCAGACGCACTAGCGGGAGGAGCAATGAGCAGTTCTTC
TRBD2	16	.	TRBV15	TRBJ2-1	CATSRDLALAGGEQFF	TGTGCCACCAGCAGAGATCTGGCACTAGCGGGGGGTGAGCAGTTCTTC
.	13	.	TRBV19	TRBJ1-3	CASSLGHGNTIYF	TGTGCCAGTAGTTTAGGGCACGGAAACACCATATATTTT
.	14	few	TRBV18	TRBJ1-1	CASSGRTNDGEAFF	TGTGCCAGCTCAGGGCGGACTAACGATGGTGAAGCTTTCTTT
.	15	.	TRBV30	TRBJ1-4	CAWSERGGQREKLFF	TGTGCCTGGAGTGAAAGGGGGGGGCAGCGTGAAAAACTGTTTTTT
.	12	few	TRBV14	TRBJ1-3	CASGLSGNTIYF	TGTGCCAGCGGGCTCTCTGGAAACACCATATATTTT
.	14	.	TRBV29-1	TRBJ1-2	CSVEEGLPNYGYTF	TGCAGCGTTGAAGAGGGTCTCCCTAACTATGGCTACACCTTC
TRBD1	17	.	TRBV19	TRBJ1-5	CAPHRPPDRVHNQPQHF	TGTGCCCCTCATAGGCCCCCGGACAGGGTGCACAATCAGCCCCAGCATTTT
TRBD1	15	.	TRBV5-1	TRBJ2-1	CASSQRTGAYNEQFF	TGCGCCAGCAGCCAACGGACAGGGGCCTACAATGAGCAGTTCTTC
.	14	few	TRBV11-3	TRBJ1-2	CASSKRTESYGYTF	TGTGCCAGCAGCAAACGGACGGAATCCTATGGCTACACCTTC
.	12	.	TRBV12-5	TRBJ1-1	CASGLEESEAFF	TGTGCTAGTGGCCTCGAAGAAAGTGAAGCTTTCTTT
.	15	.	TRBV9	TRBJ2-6	CASIDGYSGANVLTF	TGTGCCAGCATAGATGGTTACTCTGGGGCCAACGTCCTGACTTTC
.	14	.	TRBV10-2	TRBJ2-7	CASSEVPVPYEQYF	TGCGCCAGCAGTGAAGTTCCAGTACCCTACGAGCAGTACTTC
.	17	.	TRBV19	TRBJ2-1	CASSISATGLSYNEQFF	TGTGCCAGTAGTATCTCCGCGACAGGCCTATCCTACAATGAGCAGTTCTTC
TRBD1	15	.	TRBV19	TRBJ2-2	CASSRDRQGTGELFF	TGTGCCAGTAGTCGGGACAGGCAGGGAACCGGGGAGCTGTTTTTT
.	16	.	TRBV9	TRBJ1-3	CASSVGHLDSGNTIYF	TGTGCCAGCAGCGTCGGACATTTAGACTCTGGAAACACCATATATTTT
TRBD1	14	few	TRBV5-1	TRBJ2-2	CASSSGTENGELFF	TGCGCCAGCAGCTCCGGGACAGAGAACGGGGAGCTGTTTTTT
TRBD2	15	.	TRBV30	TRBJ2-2	CAWSAGLAYTGELFF	TGTGCCTGGAGTGCCGGACTAGCGTACACCGGGGAGCTGTTTTTT
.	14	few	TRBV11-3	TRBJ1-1	CASSLKGSGTEAFF	TGTGCCAGCAGCTTAAAGGGTTCCGGCACTGAAGCTTTCTTT
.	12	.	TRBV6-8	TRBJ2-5	CASRGGGETQYF	TGTGCCAGCAGAGGTGGGGGGGAGACCCAGTACTTC
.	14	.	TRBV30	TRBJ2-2	CAWSVHTDTGELFF	TGTGCCTGGAGTGTACATACAGACACCGGGGAGCTGTTTTTT
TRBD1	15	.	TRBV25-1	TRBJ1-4	CASSLNRDRDEKLFF	TGTGCCAGCAGCCTTAACCGGGACAGGGATGAAAAACTGTTTTTT
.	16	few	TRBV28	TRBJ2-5	CASSLGGLPTHETQYF	TGTGCCAGCAGTTTAGGGGGGCTCCCAACCCACGAGACCCAGTACTTC
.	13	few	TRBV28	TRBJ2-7	CASSIQGSHEQYF	TGTGCCAGCAGTATTCAGGGGAGCCACGAGCAGTACTTC
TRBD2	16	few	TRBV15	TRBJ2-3	CATSASGGPLTDTQYF	TGTGCCACCAGCGCCTCGGGGGGGCCACTCACAGATACGCAGTATTTT
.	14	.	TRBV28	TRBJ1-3	CASNYPGSGNTIYF	TGTGCCAGCAATTATCCGGGCTCTGGAAACACCATATATTTT
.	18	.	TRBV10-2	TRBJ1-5	CASSEPPAGTDSNQPQHF	TGCGCCAGCAGTGAGCCACCGGCCGGGACTGATAGCAATCAGCCCCAGCATTTT
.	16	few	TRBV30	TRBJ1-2	CACHRTASSLLGGYTF	TGTGCCTGCCACCGGACGGCCTCCTCCTTATTGGGGGGCTACACCTTC
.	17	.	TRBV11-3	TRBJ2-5	CASSLVGRGGDQETQYF	TGTGCCAGCAGCTTGGTGGGTAGAGGGGGGGACCAAGAGACCCAGTACTTC
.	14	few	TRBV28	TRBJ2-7	CASSPRERRYEQYF	TGTGCCAGCAGTCCCCGGGAACGGCGCTACGAGCAGTACTTC
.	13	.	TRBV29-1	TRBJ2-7	CSVSAGDTSEQYF	TGCAGCGTTAGTGCGGGGGACACCTCCGAGCAGTACTTC
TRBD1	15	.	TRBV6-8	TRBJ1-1	CASSYGGQGTTEAFF	TGTGCCAGCAGTTACGGCGGACAGGGGACCACTGAAGCTTTCTTT
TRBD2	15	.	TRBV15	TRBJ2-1	CATSRELAGINEQFF	TGTGCCACCAGCAGAGAACTAGCGGGGATTAATGAGCAGTTCTTC
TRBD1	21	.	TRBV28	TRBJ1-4	CASSFPSPAGTGTTTNEKLFF	TGTGCCAGCAGTTTCCCCTCACCGGCCGGGACAGGGACAACAACTAATGAAAAACTGTTTTTT
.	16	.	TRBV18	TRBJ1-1	CASSPFRDEINTEAFF	TGTGCCAGCTCACCATTCAGGGATGAGATCAACACTGAAGCTTTCTTT
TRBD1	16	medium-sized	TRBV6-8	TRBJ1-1	CASSYRQGDGSTEAFF	TGTGCCAGCAGCTATCGACAGGGCGATGGTAGCACTGAAGCTTTCTTT
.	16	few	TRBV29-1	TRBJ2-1	CSVGGLQGLAYNEQFF	TGCAGCGTTGGGGGGCTACAGGGTCTGGCTTACAATGAGCAGTTCTTC
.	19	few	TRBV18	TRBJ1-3	CASSPSLYTTLRAGNTIYF	TGTGCCAGCTCACCATCACTGTACACTACCCTCCGGGCAGGAAACACCATATATTTT
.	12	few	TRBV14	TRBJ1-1	CASSQTRVEAFF	TGTGCCAGCAGCCAAACACGGGTTGAAGCTTTCTTT
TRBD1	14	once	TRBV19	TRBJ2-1	CASTGTATYNEQFF	TGTGCCAGTACTGGGACAGCTACATACAATGAGCAGTTCTTC
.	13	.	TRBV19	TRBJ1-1	CASSWMWGTEAFF	TGTGCCAGTAGTTGGATGTGGGGCACTGAAGCTTTCTTT
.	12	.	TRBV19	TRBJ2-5	CASSPLGETQYF	TGTGCCAGTAGTCCTCTGGGAGAGACCCAGTACTTC